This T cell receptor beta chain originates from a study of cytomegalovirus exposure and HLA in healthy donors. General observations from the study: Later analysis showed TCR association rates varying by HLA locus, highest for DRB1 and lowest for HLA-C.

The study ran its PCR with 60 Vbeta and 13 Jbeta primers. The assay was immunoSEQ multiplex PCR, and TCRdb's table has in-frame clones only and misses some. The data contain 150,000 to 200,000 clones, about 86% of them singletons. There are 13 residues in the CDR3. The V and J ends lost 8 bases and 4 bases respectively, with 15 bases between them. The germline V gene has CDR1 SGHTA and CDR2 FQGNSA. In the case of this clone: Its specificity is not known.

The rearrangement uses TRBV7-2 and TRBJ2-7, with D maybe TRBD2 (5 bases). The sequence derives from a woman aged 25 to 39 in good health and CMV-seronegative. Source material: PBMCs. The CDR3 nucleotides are TGTGCCAGCGGGCCAGGAGGCAGTTACGAGCAGTACTTC. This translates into CASGPGGSYEQYF.